This TCR beta chain was identified in a study of cytomegalovirus exposure and HLA in healthy donors. Germline CDR1 SGHNT, CDR2 YYREEE (reference sequence). V lost 4 bases and J lost 4; bases outside the gene matches: 13. The CDR3 has 18 residues. In the PCR, 60 Vbeta and 13 Jbeta primers were used. TCRdb keeps only in-frame clones here, not all; method: immunoSEQ multiplex PCR. The top ten clones hold around 1% of a sample with 150,000 to 200,000 clones, roughly 85% of them seen once. The rearrangement joins TRBV5-4 to TRBJ2-2; TRBD2 matches 10 bases. The sequencing sample was made of PBMCs. This receptor was obtained from a woman in her 50s in good health and CMV-seropositive. As DNA, the CDR3 is TGTGCCAGCAGCCCCCTATGGGTAGCGGGAGGTAGCACCGGGGAGCTGTTTTTT. It is translated as CASSPLWVAGGSTGELFF.